This T cell receptor beta chain derives from a study of T cells after yellow fever vaccination (dated by TCRdb to about 2019). At the level of the whole study: The SMART-Seq v4 Ultra Low Input RNA kit was used to prepare libraries from fractions with low cell numbers. To track T-cell clones before and after primary and booster YFV17D yellow fever vaccination, bulk TCR alpha and beta repertoires were sequenced longitudinally. Two healthy male donors, one aged 18 to 30 and one aged 30 to 39 years, were included in the cohort. Blood was collected at multiple timepoints before and after primary and secondary immunization, and bulk PBMC replicates and cell subsets were isolated. What the study reported, not specific to this receptor: Most clones expanded after primary vaccination (around 96% of CD4 and over 80% of CD8) were re-detected after the booster, suggesting that broad memory maintenance occurred. A small share of clonotypes occurred in both CD4 and CD8 compartments, likely arising from convergent recombination. Because abundant contaminating clonotypes from the bulk population could be contained in FACS-sorted repertoires, computational filtering was required. Only a couple of donors were included in the study, so the extent to which the findings can be generalized is limited. The secondary T-cell response was found to be weaker but faster than the primary response, with a peak reached on day 5 rather than on day 15.

The data were produced on an Illumina NovaSeq 6000. TCR cDNA was synthesized by 5'RACE template switching, which introduced a universal primer site and unique molecular identifiers. cDNA synthesis was primed from both the TCR alpha and TCR beta constant segments. Library amplification used two PCR steps, and the second PCR step added sample barcodes and sequencing adapters. Libraries were sequenced on Illumina HiSeq 2500 (2x100 bp) or NovaSeq (2x150 bp). Turning to the authors' computational methods: MIGEC handled demultiplexing of reads and collapsing into UMI consensus sequences, while MiXCR performed V(D)J alignment. Clonotypes responding to the vaccine were identified with edgeR on replicate PBMC samples, with the criteria of FDR below 0.01 and a log2 fold change above 5 up to day 15. CD4 or CD8 identity was assigned to each bulk clonotype according to whether the clonotype was present at higher abundance in the sequenced CD4 repertoire or the sequenced CD8 repertoire. In TCRdb, the public reads were trimmed at Q25 with fastp and aligned with MiXCR, with productive beta chains retained. Rows matching on CDR3 protein sequence are summarized as one entry with the most common DNA and genes. In this record, the V and J calls reflect TCRdb's handling and not the investigators' own analysis. The sample has about 99,000 distinct CDR3 sequences on record, 5.8% of them singletons. The ten most abundant clones make up roughly 39% of the sample.

The treatment or condition tag for this specimen amounts to: live attenuated yellow fever vaccine strain. PBMCs were isolated from peripheral blood using a standard Ficoll-Paque protocol. CD4 and CD8 T-cell fractions were isolated with Dynabeads CD4 and CD8 positive selection kits. TriZol was used to extract RNA from bulk PBMCs, from CD4 and CD8 fractions, and from dextramer-positive and dextramer-negative fractions. CDR1 and CDR2, per the germline V gene, are MNHEY and SVGAGI. The trim is 9 bases for V and 2 bases for J, with a gap of 13 bases between the germline ends. From the cysteine up to the phenylalanine, the CDR3 has a length of 13 residues. Here the CDR3 DNA is all that survives: 39 bases in frame from base 1. Concerning this clonotype itself: Its binding antigen is unknown. No much larger clone is present one base from it, and per-base qualities are unavailable.

The V gene is TRBV6-5 and the J gene is TRBJ1-2; no confident D gene assignment can be made. The receptor's source is a man aged 18 to 30 who received the YFV17D yellow fever vaccine. This material consisted of CD8+ T cells sorted from PBMCs, taken 10 days after the yellow fever booster vaccination. DNA sequence: TGTGCCAGTTCACTCAAGGGCAACTATGGCTACACCTTC. The encoded protein is CASSLKGNYGYTF.